These 2 T cell receptor beta chains were sequenced from one sample in a study of control samples from healthy donors and cancer patients. Assay: immunoSEQ multiplex PCR; the TCRdb copy retains only in-frame clones and omits some. The sample carries some 130,000 clones, roughly 90% recorded once. The sequenced sample was PBMCs. Every receptor here comes from a man in his fifties or sixties with head and neck cancer.

The rearrangement joins TRBV11-2 to TRBJ2-1; TRBD2 matches at 10 bases. This CDR3 is 16 amino acids long. Germline assignment: CDR1 SGHAT and CDR2 FQNNGV. The V segment lost 1 base and the J segment 5 bases; nucleotides outside the gene matches: 5. CDR3 in DNA: TGTGCCAGCAGCTTAGCTTTTCTAGCGGGGGACAATGAGCAGTTCTTC. It translates to CASSLAFLAGDNEQFF.

Here the CDR3 DNA reads TGTGCCAGCAGCTTAGGGACATCTGAAGCTTTCTTT. This gives the protein CASSLGTSEAFF. J is TRBJ1-1 and V is TRBV7-6; D perhaps matches TRBD1 (5 bases). V was trimmed by 1 base and J by 6 bases, leaving 6 bases between them. CDR1 is SGHVS, CDR2 FNYEAQ, per germline. The CDR3 spans 12 residues.